What follows is one TCR beta chain and its context. The antigen remains undetermined. This record belongs to a study of Tregs in tolerant kidney transplant recipients. Whole-study findings and limits: Biological reproducibility was not directly addressed, but technical replication error appeared minimal. The most relevant donor-specific Treg TCRbeta repertoire apparently came from expansion with activated donor B cells.

Germline V lookup: CDR1 SGHVS, CDR2 FQNEAQ. The CDR3 sequence is 16 residues long. Between the trimmed V and J ends, which lost 5 bases and 7 bases, there was a span of 21 bases. Thawed PBMCs were FACS-sorted into unstimulated CD4+CD25+CD127- regulatory T cells, CD4+CD25- non-regulatory cells, CD4 and CD8 cells. Sequenced by immunoSEQ multiplex PCR; TCRdb stores in-frame clones only, minus some. This sample has under 100,000 clones; approximately 94% occur once, and the top ten carry over 4%. Sequenced material: CD8+ T cells from blood. The TCR originated in a human donor in good health. The chain employs TRBV7-8 and TRBJ2-1, with a tentative D call TRBD2 (6 bases). The CDR3 sequence is CASSLYRRLETNEQFF. The CDR3 bases are TGTGCCAGCAGCCTCTACCGGCGACTAGAAACGAATGAGCAGTTCTTC.